This TCR beta chain was recorded in a study of a mutant IDH1 vaccine in newly diagnosed glioma. Study-wide background: Vaccinations were initiated 4-6 weeks following radiotherapy alone, or were given together with temozolomide cycles. The sex distribution of treated patients was around 60% male and around 40% female, with a mean age of roughly 40 years. Former treatment meant radiotherapy, temozolomide, or both; the majority had gotten both.

Time point noted: week 23, last vaccination. Every single dose of the vaccine, 300 ug of mutant IDH1 20-mer peptide, came with topical imiquimod. This CDR3 region has 15 residues. Trimming cost V 6 bases and J 2 bases; bases outside gene matches: 6. Germline lookup yields CDR1 MNHEY and CDR2 SVGAGI. Remarks on this clone: Its specificity is unknown.

Some clones are missing from TCRdb's copy, which holds only in-frame ones; the method was immunoSEQ multiplex PCR. The profile covers 40,000 to 45,000 clones, with approximately 84% appearing a single time and about 2.4% taken by the ten largest. The clonotype originates from a woman aged 18-35 years with glioma. Some clones in this sample may be carry-over from other donors' samples. The rearrangement joins TRBV6-5 to TRBJ2-7; 11 bases align to TRBD2. The sample was PBMCs, taken from a glioma patient whose treatment included an IDH1 peptide vaccine. DNA of the CDR3: TGTGCCAGCAGCCTTACTAGCGGGGGAACCTACGAGCAGTACTTC. It yields the protein CASSLTSGGTYEQYF.